One and the same sample provided the 17 T cell receptor beta chains below, sequenced in a study of response to subunit inactivated influenza vaccine. One entry per CDR3 protein, called by TCRdb with MiXCR from the RT-PCR reads. The sample yields more than 700,000 distinct CDR3 sequences, approximately 21% seen once. This specimen was PBMCs from blood, taken less than 6 days after vaccination. These receptors all come from a man in his fifties who received an inactivated influenza vaccine.

The chain links TRBV5-1 to TRBJ2-1; 9 bases line up with TRBD1. This CDR3 contains 14 residues. Trimming cost V 0 bases and J 10 bases; bases outside gene matches: 5. Germline-derived CDR1 and CDR2 are SGHRS and YFSETQ. The CDR3 sequence: CASSLGGQGQEQFF. In DNA, the CDR3 is TGCGCCAGCAGCTTGGGGGGACAGGGACAGGAGCAGTTCTTC. The full variable domain, with the rest looked up from reference TRBV5-1 and TRBJ2-1, is KAGVTQTPRYLIKTRGQQVTLSCSPISGHRSVSWYQQTPGQGLQFLFEYFSETQRNKGNFPGRFSGRQFSNSRSEMNVSTLELGDSALYLCASSLGGQGQEQFFGPGTRLTVL.

This clonotype was seen more than once but under ten times. The rearrangement uses TRBV20-1 and TRBJ1-2; no reliable D call. The CDR3 length is 14 residues. The germline V and J ends were trimmed by 3 bases and 0 bases, with 11 bases remaining between them. CDR1 is DFQATT and CDR2 is SNEGSKA in the germline V gene (reference sequence). CDR3 DNA sequence: TGCAGTGCTAGCGAGGGTACAGCTAACTATGGCTACACCTTC. This codes for CSASEGTANYGYTF.

There are a few counts of this clonotype. V usage is TRBV20-1 and J usage is TRBJ2-7; unclear D gene. From germline, CDR1 is DFQATT and CDR2 SNEGSKA (reference sequence). This CDR3 comprises 14 residues. Between the trimmed V and J ends, which lost 3 bases and 0 bases, there was a span of 12 bases. The CDR3: CSASGSTSSYEQYF. In DNA form, the CDR3 reads TGCAGTGCTAGTGGCTCCACCAGCTCCTACGAGCAGTACTTC.

This rearrangement joins TRBV7-6 to TRBJ2-2; D unresolved. Trimming pared 0 bases from V and 8 bases from J, leaving 10 bases between. Germline V gives CDR1 SGHVS, CDR2 FNYEAQ. This CDR3 is built from 14 residues. This CDR3 is CASSLAVRAGELFF. CDR3 in DNA: TGTGCCAGCAGCTTAGCGGTTCGGGCTGGGGAGCTGTTTTTT.

V is TRBV29-1 and J is TRBJ2-2; unclear D gene. This CDR3 spans 10 amino acids. V was pared by 6 bases and J by 8 bases, with 7 bases between. In germline, CDR1 is SQVTM, CDR2 ANQGSEA. The CDR3: CSVKHGELFF. CDR3 in DNA: TGCAGCGTGAAACATGGGGAGCTGTTTTTT.

This clonotype was seen more than once but under ten times. The chain carries TRBV5-5 and TRBJ2-7; the D gene is possibly TRBD2 (6 bases). Trimming stripped 4 bases from V and 0 bases from J, with 8 bases between. From germline, CDR1 is SGHKS and CDR2 YYEKEE (reference sequence). The CDR3 sequence is 13 residues long. In DNA, the CDR3 is TGTGCCAGCAGCATGACTAGCTCCTACGAGCAGTACTTC. Residues: CASSMTSSYEQYF.

The chain links TRBV29-1 to TRBJ2-3; possibly TRBD1 or TRBD2 for D (5 bases each). The CDR3 runs 13 residues. From germline, CDR1 is SQVTM and CDR2 ANQGSEA. Trimming removed 7 bases from V and 4 bases from J, with 15 bases in between. The CDR3 reads CSATGGVADTQYF. CDR3 nucleotide sequence: TGCAGCGCCACTGGGGGTGTAGCAGATACGCAGTATTTT.

There are a few counts of this clonotype. The genes are TRBV12-3 or TRBV12-4 and TRBJ2-7, with TRBD1 as a possible D gene (6 bases). V shed 1 base and J shed 5 bases, with 15 bases lying between them. The CDR3 is 15 residues long. The CDR3: CASSLGYRVFDEQYF. The CDR3 DNA follows: TGTGCCAGCAGTTTAGGATACAGGGTCTTCGACGAGCAGTACTTC.

The rearrangement links TRBV6-1 to TRBJ2-2; tentative D call: TRBD1 (5 bases). The V gene's germline CDR1 is MNHNS and CDR2 SASEGT. The CDR3 sequence is 15 residues long. Trimming left V 3 bases short and J 4 bases short, with 12 bases between. CDR3 sequence: CASSDRQGGTGELFF. Written as DNA, the CDR3 is TGTGCCAGCAGTGATAGGCAGGGTGGCACCGGGGAGCTGTTTTTT.

This chain uses TRBV15 with TRBJ1-2; 8 nucleotides agree with TRBD1. This CDR3 comprises 14 residues. The germline gives CDR1 LNHNV, CDR2 YYDKDF (reference sequence). Unmatched junction bases numbered 8, after V lost 3 bases and J lost 8 bases. CDR3 protein: CATSSRDRLGGYTF. For the CDR3, the DNA is TGTGCCACCAGCAGCCGGGACAGGCTGGGAGGCTACACCTTC.

This clonotype occurred many times. This rearrangement joins TRBV20-1 to TRBJ2-5; 7 bases match TRBD2. The CDR3 is 19 amino acids. J was trimmed by 5 bases and V by 2 bases; bases with no gene match: 23. Germline lookup yields CDR1 DFQATT and CDR2 SNEGSKA (reference sequence). CDR3 sequence: CSARPGGREKPSHRETQYF. The CDR3 nucleotides read TGCAGTGCTAGACCCGGGGGGAGAGAGAAACCCTCCCACCGGGAGACCCAGTACTTC.

The gene calls are TRBV6-4 and TRBJ1-6; TRBD1 might be the D (6 bases). The germline gives CDR1 MRHNA, CDR2 SNTAGT. The CDR3 covers 16 residues. Trimming pared 0 bases from V and 7 bases from J, leaving 13 bases between. CDR3 nucleotide sequence: TGTGCCAGCAGTGACTCAGGACAGTACCAAAATTCACCCCTCCACTTT. Translating it yields CASSDSGQYQNSPLHF.

This clonotype was seen more than once but under ten times. CDR3 DNA: TGTGCCAGCAGTCGGGACGGGGATTTAAGCTATGGCTACACCTTC. Translating it yields CASSRDGDLSYGYTF. The chain carries TRBV6-4 and TRBJ1-2; perhaps TRBD1 as D (5 bases). The CDR3 runs to 15 residues. Germline V gives CDR1 MRHNA, CDR2 SNTAGT. V lost 5 bases and J lost 4, with 17 bases in between.

V gene TRBV6-1 combines with J gene TRBJ2-1; TRBD1 matches at 11 bases. J was trimmed by 8 bases and V by 1 base; bases with no gene match: 22. Germline assignment: CDR1 MNHNS and CDR2 SASEGT. The CDR3 totals 21 residues. This chain's CDR3 is CASSEVRDRGRSSGLGDEQFF. Here the CDR3 DNA reads TGTGCCAGCAGTGAAGTCCGGGACAGGGGGAGGTCTAGCGGTCTTGGGGATGAGCAGTTCTTC.

This clonotype has ten or more counts. The chain couples TRBV5-6 to TRBJ2-7, with 11 bases aligning to TRBD2. The trim removed 4 bases at V and 4 bases at J, leaving 7 bases unmatched. The CDR3 length is 15 residues. Germline values: CDR1 SGHDT, CDR2 YYEEEE. DNA for the CDR3: TGTGCCAGCAGCCGATTAGCGGGAGGGGAGTACGAGCAGTACTTC. Translating it yields CASSRLAGGEYEQYF.

This chain links TRBV6-1 with TRBJ2-1; D might be TRBD2 (7 bases). Between the trimmed V and J ends, which lost 5 bases and 0 bases, there was a span of 14 bases. From germline, CDR1 is MNHNS and CDR2 SASEGT. CDR3 length: 16 residues. The CDR3: CASSKGGTFSYNEQFF. DNA for the CDR3: TGTGCCAGCAGTAAGGGGGGGACCTTCTCCTACAATGAGCAGTTCTTC.

This rearrangement joins TRBV12-3 or TRBV12-4 to TRBJ2-7, with 7 bases lining up with TRBD1. There are 14 residues in the CDR3. The ends lost 4 bases at V and 2 bases at J; junction bases unmatched: 5. The CDR3 region has the DNA TGTGCCAGCAGTTCTGGGACAGCTCCCTACGAGCAGTACTTC. Amino acid sequence: CASSSGTAPYEQYF.